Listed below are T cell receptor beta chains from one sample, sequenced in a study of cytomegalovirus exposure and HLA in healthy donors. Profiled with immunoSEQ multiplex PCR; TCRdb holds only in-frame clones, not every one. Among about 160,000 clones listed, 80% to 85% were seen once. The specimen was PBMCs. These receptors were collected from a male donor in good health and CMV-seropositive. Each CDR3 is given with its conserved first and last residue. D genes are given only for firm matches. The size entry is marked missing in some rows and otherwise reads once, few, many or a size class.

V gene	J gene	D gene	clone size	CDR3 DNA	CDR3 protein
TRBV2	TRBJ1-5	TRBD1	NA	TGTGCCAGCAGCCTGGAGGGACAGGGTTTTCAGCCCCAGCATTTT	CASSLEGQGFQPQHF
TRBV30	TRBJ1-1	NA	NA	TGTGCCTGGAGTGCAGGACTACTTGGGACTGAAGCTTTCTTT	CAWSAGLLGTEAFF
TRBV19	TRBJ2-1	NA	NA	TGTGCCAGCACCAGGGATCCCCTGTACAATGAGCAGTTCTTC	CASTRDPLYNEQFF
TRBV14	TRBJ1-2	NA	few	TGTGCCAGCAGCCAAGATCTCCTCCTGGCCTACACCTTC	CASSQDLLLAYTF
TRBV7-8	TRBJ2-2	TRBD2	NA	TGTGCCAGCAGCGAAGGGACTAGCGGGGTAAACACCGGGGAGCTGTTTTTT	CASSEGTSGVNTGELFF
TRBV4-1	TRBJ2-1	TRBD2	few	TGCGCCAGCAGCCGAAGACTAGCGGGAGGGCCCCTAGATTACAATGAGCAGTTCTTC	CASSRRLAGGPLDYNEQFF
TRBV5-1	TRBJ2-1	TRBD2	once	TGCGCCAGCAGCAGATGGACTAGCGGGTTTCAAAATGAGCAGTTCTTC	CASSRWTSGFQNEQFF
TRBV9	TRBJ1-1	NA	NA	TGTGCCAGCAGCGTTATGGGGGAGGCCACTGAAGCTTTCTTT	CASSVMGEATEAFF
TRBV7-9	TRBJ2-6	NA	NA	TGTGCCAGCACCCTCTCTGGGGCCAACGTCCTGACTTTC	CASTLSGANVLTF
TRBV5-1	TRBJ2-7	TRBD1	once	TGCGCCAGCAGCATGGGACAGGGGGTTTACGAGCAGTACTTC	CASSMGQGVYEQYF
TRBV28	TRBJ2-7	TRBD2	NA	TGTGCCAGCAGACATAGCGGGTCGGCCTACGAGCAGTACTTC	CASRHSGSAYEQYF
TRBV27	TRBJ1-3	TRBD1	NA	TGTGCCAGCAGTTTGATTGGACCGGGACAGGGTTCTGGAAACACCATATATTTT	CASSLIGPGQGSGNTIYF
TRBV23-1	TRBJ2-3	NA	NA	TGCGCCAGCAGTCATCCCCGGGGGTCCACAGATACGCAGTATTTT	CASSHPRGSTDTQYF
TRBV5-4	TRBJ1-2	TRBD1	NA	TGTGCCAGCAGCTTAAGTGGACAGGGGGCTCGGAACTATGGCTACACCTTC	CASSLSGQGARNYGYTF
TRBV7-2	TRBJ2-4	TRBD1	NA	TGTGCCAGCAGCACGCGACAGGGGATAGCCAAAAACATTCAGTACTTC	CASSTRQGIAKNIQYF
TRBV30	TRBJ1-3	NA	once	TGTGCCTGGAGTGTTAATTTCGACAGTCGAAACACCATATATTTT	CAWSVNFDSRNTIYF
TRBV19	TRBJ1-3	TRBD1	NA	TGTGCCAGTAGTATAGTCACAGGGGCGCATGGCTCTGGAAACACCATATATTTT	CASSIVTGAHGSGNTIYF
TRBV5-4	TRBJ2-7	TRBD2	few	TGTGCCAGCCGCGCGGGAGTAGGCGACGAGCAGTACTTC	CASRAGVGDEQYF
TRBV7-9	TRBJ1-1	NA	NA	TGTGCCAGCAGCTTAAGCGGAGATGAAGCTTTCTTT	CASSLSGDEAFF
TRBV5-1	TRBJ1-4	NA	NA	TGCGCCAGCAGCTTGACAGCCACAACTAATGAAAAACTGTTTTTT	CASSLTATTNEKLFF